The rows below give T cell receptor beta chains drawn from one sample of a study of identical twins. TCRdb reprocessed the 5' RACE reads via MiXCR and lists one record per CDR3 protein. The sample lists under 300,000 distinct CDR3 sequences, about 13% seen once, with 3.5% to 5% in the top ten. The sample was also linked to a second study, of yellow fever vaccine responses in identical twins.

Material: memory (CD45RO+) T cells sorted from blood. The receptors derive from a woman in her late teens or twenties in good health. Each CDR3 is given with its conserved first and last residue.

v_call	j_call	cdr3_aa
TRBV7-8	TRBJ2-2	CASSLSSGRGPGELFF
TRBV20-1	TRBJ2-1	CSAEKRGSTYNEQFF
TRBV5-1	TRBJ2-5	CASSQSLGSQETQYF
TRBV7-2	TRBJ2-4	CASTQGRAANIQYF
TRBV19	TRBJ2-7	CASSVDGGYEQYF
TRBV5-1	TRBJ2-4	CASSSSQGGMSNIQYF
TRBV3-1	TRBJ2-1	CASSQGARDIAYNEQFF
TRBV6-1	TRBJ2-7	CASRQTSGTYEQYF
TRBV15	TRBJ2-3	CATSRDLGDTQYF
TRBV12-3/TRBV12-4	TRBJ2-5	CASSGIGPETQYF
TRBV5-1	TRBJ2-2	CASSAAQSGTTTGELFF
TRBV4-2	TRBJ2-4	CASSQEGTGKNIQYF
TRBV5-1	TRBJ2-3	CASSLEGTDTQYF
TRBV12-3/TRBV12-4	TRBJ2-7	CASSLVGRPSYEQYF
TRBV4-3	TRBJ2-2	CASSLMGARELFF
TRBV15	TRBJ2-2	CATSSGLRPGELFF
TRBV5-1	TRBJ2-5	CASSLDWIGETQYF
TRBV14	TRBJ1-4	CASSQVSGSNEKLFF
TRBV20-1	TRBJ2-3	CSARRLAGESDTQYF
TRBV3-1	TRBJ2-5	CASSPPSGRETQYF
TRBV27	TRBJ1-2	CASSFAGSSNYGYTF
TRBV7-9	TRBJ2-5	CASSLILAGGETQYF
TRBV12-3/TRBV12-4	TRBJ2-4	CASSLALGGFYANIQYF
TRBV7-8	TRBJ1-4	CASSLGQSGTNEKLFF
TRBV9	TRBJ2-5	CASSVGPGQMETQYF
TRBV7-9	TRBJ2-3	CASSPTSGDTQYF
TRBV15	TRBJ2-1	CATSSYRTSGTGDEQFF
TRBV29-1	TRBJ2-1	CSVEEVVGGLGSGEQFF
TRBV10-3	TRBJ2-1	CAITEGYNEQFF
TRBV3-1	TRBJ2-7	CASSQTIEFGEQYF
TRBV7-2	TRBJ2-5	CASSGGGGAETQYF
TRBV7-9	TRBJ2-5	CASSGDRGRGETQYF
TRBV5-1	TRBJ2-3	CASSLFPGQGATDTQYF
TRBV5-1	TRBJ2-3	CASSGTGGVDTQYF
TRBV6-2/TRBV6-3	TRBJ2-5	CASSWGTRTGEETQYF
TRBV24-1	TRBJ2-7	CATSDYRGYEQYF
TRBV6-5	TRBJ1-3	CASSYSYTADSGNTIYF
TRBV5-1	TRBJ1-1	CASSLLGADTEAFF
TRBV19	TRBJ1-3	CASSNQGGNTIYF
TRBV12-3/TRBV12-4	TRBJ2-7	CASRKSAGSRYEQYF
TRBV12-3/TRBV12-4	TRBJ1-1	CASSLNRGTEAFF
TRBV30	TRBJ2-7	CAWSVGGYEQYF
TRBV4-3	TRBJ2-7	CASSQRLAEHYEQYF